The 13 T cell receptor beta chains listed next were all sequenced from one sample in a study of blood T cell repertoires in COVID-19. Clones were read by immunoSEQ multiplex PCR, and TCRdb kept only the in-frame ones, dropping some. The sample yields 250,000 to 350,000 clones, more than 70% seen once. Sequencing input: peripheral blood. Every receptor here comes from a woman aged 45-59 years who had recovered from COVID-19.

The CDR3: CASSPPGYNEQFF. The CDR3 coding sequence is TGTGCCAGCAGCCCCCCGGGGTACAATGAGCAGTTCTTC. The chain has TRBV5-4 and TRBJ2-1, with D possibly being TRBD2 (5 bases). Looked up from germline, CDR1 is SGHNT and CDR2 is YYREEE (reference sequence). The CDR3 runs 13 residues. The V end lost 4 bases, the J end lost 4 bases, and 9 bases lay between the germline ends.

The rearrangement uses TRBV6-5 and TRBJ1-5, with D perhaps matching TRBD1 (5 bases). V was cut by 2 bases and J by 6 bases, with 11 bases left in between. Looked up from germline, CDR1 is MNHEY and CDR2 is SVGAGI. This CDR3 spans 14 amino acids. The CDR3 spells CASSYGGEAQPQHF. The CDR3, as DNA: TGTGCCAGCAGTTACGGAGGGGAAGCTCAGCCCCAGCATTTT.

The V call is TRBV19, the J call TRBJ1-5; weak D call: TRBD1 (6 bases). Germline V gene sequence: CDR1 LNHDA, CDR2 SQIVND (reference sequence). This CDR3 is 14 amino acids long. Trimming shortened V by 3 bases and J by 3 bases, and 9 bases separated the two germline ends. The CDR3 region has the DNA TGTGCCAGTAGTATTTACAGGGTCAATCAGCCCCAGCATTTT. This codes for CASSIYRVNQPQHF.

The chain carries TRBV6-5 and TRBJ1-5; 8 bases are a match to TRBD1. Germline V gene data show CDR1 as MNHEY and CDR2 as SVGAGI. Losses at the gene ends were 3 bases for V and 6 bases for J; bases not matched to a gene: 7. The CDR3 is made up of 15 amino acids. This chain's CDR3 is CASSYTGGIGQPQHF. The CDR3 nucleotides read TGTGCCAGCAGTTATACAGGGGGGATCGGTCAGCCCCAGCATTTT.

This clone is a singleton in its sample. V and J are TRBV30 and TRBJ2-3; D gene uncertain. The germline CDR1 and CDR2 sequences are GTSNPN and SVGIG (reference sequence). The CDR3 contains 13 residues. Trimming removed 3 bases at V and 6 bases at J, with 13 bases between. CDR3 residues: CAWRIVSSDTQYF. The DNA for the CDR3 is TGTGCCTGGAGGATTGTTAGCTCGGATACGCAGTATTTT.

The gene calls are TRBV19 and TRBJ2-1; TRBD2 matches at 11 bases. J gave up 1 base and V 7 bases, and 21 bases lay outside the gene matches. Germline V CDR1 and CDR2: LNHDA, SQIVND (reference sequence). CDR3 size: 21 residues. Written as DNA, the CDR3 is TGTGCCAGTACTCTTAGACAGGTTGGACTAGCGGGCCCACGGTCCTACAATGAGCAGTTCTTC. The encoded protein is CASTLRQVGLAGPRSYNEQFF.

This chain uses TRBV5-6 with TRBJ1-1; D is perhaps TRBD1 (6 bases). The germline gives CDR1 SGHDT, CDR2 YYEEEE. The CDR3 is made up of 11 amino acids. Trimming pared 0 bases from V and 11 bases from J, leaving 8 bases between. The CDR3 DNA follows: TGTGCCAGCAGCTTGGGGGGGCCCGCTTTCTTT. Translated: CASSLGGPAFF.

The V and J genes are TRBV15 and TRBJ1-3, with D perhaps matching TRBD1 (6 bases). Germline assignment: CDR1 LNHNV and CDR2 YYDKDF (reference sequence). Trimming removed 0 bases at V and 4 bases at J, with 10 bases between. The CDR3 runs 15 residues. DNA of the CDR3: TGTGCCACCAGCAGAGATTCTGGGACAGGAAACACCATATATTTT. This encodes CATSRDSGTGNTIYF.

V usage is TRBV4-1 and J usage is TRBJ2-1; D unresolved. Germline V lookup: CDR1 MGHRA, CDR2 YSYEKL. V shed 2 bases and J shed 2 bases, with 4 bases lying between them. This CDR3 is built from 13 residues. The CDR3 is CASSQWPYNEQFF. CDR3 sequence (DNA): TGCGCCAGCAGCCAATGGCCCTACAATGAGCAGTTCTTC.

This clone was counted a few times. The J gene is TRBJ1-5, the V gene TRBV3-1 (or the pseudogene TRBV3-2); no definite D call. In germline, CDR1 is LGHDT, CDR2 YNNKEL (reference sequence). The CDR3 is 14 residues long. Trimming took off 1 base at V and 5 bases at J, with 9 bases between the two ends. The CDR3 DNA sequence: TGTGCCAGCAGCCAAGGAGAGCGGGATCAGCCCCAGCATTTT. It codes for CASSQGERDQPQHF.

J is TRBJ2-1 and V is TRBV4-2; 10 bases agree with TRBD2. This CDR3 has 16 residues. The V segment lost 6 bases and the J segment 12 bases; nucleotides outside the gene matches: 17. In germline, CDR1 is LGHNA, CDR2 YNFKEQ. The CDR3 DNA is TGTGCCAGCAGGGCTCCGGGACTAGCGTCCCACTTTCCGCAGTTCTTC. This gives the protein CASRAPGLASHFPQFF.

This sequence joins TRBV6-5 and TRBJ2-1; weak D call: TRBD1 (6 bases). V dropped 6 bases and J dropped 2 bases, with 14 bases sitting between them. The germline V gene has CDR1 MNHEY and CDR2 SVGAGI. There are 15 residues in the CDR3. Written as DNA, the CDR3 is TGTGCCAGCAGGCCAACAGGGTTAACCTACAATGAGCAGTTCTTC. It specifies CASRPTGLTYNEQFF.

V gene TRBV9 combines with J gene TRBJ2-7, with 8 positions matching TRBD2. The length of the CDR3 is 16 residues. The trim removed 3 bases at V and 0 bases at J, leaving 8 bases unmatched. Germline CDR1 and CDR2: SGDLS and YYNGEE. The CDR3: CASSAPGGSGSYEQYF. The CDR3 nucleotides read TGTGCCAGCAGCGCTCCGGGGGGGTCGGGCTCCTACGAGCAGTACTTC.